This T cell receptor beta chain was observed in a study of blood T cell repertoires in COVID-19. Study as a whole: Researchers got acute and convalescent COVID-19 samples from the United States, Italy and Spain. PBMCs, B-cell-depleted T cells, or T cells provided the cDNA or gDNA that made up the material.

There are 15 residues in the CDR3. Germline trimming cut 2 bases from V and 2 bases from J; bases unmatched to any gene: 3. In germline, CDR1 is MNHEY, CDR2 SMNVEV (reference sequence). In the study's own analysis: Amplification from reference gene primers served as the basis for estimated nucleated cell counts. Measured with immunoSEQ multiplex PCR; TCRdb has only the in-frame clones, and not every one. V and J calls and clone size follow that table, whereas D and trimming were derived from the DNA. The table has about 70,000 clones, roughly three quarters seen once. The source is a woman aged 55-70 years with acute or convalescent COVID-19. The sample consisted of peripheral blood. J is TRBJ1-2 and V is TRBV27, with 9 positions matching TRBD1. For the CDR3, the DNA is TGTGCCAGCAGTTTAATCGGGACAGGGAACTATGGCTACACCTTC. Protein: CASSLIGTGNYGYTF.